The sequence of this T cell receptor (beta chain) was determined in a study of blood T cell repertoires in COVID-19. About the research overall: The United States, Italy and Spain were the sources of the acute and convalescent COVID-19 samples. The analysed material was cDNA or gDNA that came from T cells, B-cell-depleted T cells, or PBMCs.

Assignments of participants to cohorts depended upon their own reported clinical history. This table comes from immunoSEQ multiplex PCR, and its TCRdb copy is limited to in-frame clones, with some not included. The top ten hold approximately 1.5% of the sample, which has about 410,000 clones, just under 90% seen once. The clonotype comes from a woman younger than 45 who had recovered from COVID-19. The sample consisted of PBMCs or T cells enriched from blood (not recorded which).

The CDR3 region has the DNA TGTGCCAGCCGACAGGGAAAATCACCCCTCCACTTT. Encoded protein: CASRQGKSPLHF. The chain couples TRBV28 to TRBJ1-6; 7 nucleotides line up with TRBD1. The CDR3 runs 12 residues. V trimming: 8 bases; J trimming: 10 bases; junction bases outside the gene matches: 5. The germline V gene encodes CDR1 MDHEN and CDR2 SYDVKM. Full variable domain (outside the CDR3, taken from reference TRBV28 and TRBJ1-6): DVKVTQSSRYLVKRTGEKVFLECVQDMDHENMFWYRQDPGLGLRLIYFSYDVKMKEKGDIPEGYSVSREKKERFSLILESASTNQTSMYLCASRQGKSPLHFGNGTRLTVT.